The T cell receptor (beta chain) described here comes from a study of Ad26.COV2.S vaccination and SARS-CoV-2 variants. Study-level points and caveats: Substantial breadth was reported for post-vaccination spike-specific CD8+ and CD4+ T cells.

V was trimmed by 0 bases and J by 5 bases, leaving 14 bases between them. Looked up from germline, CDR1 is GTSNPN and CDR2 is SVGIG (reference sequence). The CDR3 totals 16 residues. To note about this clone: Its antigen is unidentified.

The sample's treatment: over 15 received Ad26.COV2.S at low or high dose, single or two shots; about 5 received placebo; per-sample allocation not given. The investigators took samples on day 63 after the first vaccine or placebo injection. The administered vaccine (an Ad26 vector) expressed Wuhan-strain SARS-CoV-2 spike. Profiling relied on immunoSEQ multiplex PCR, and the TCRdb table lists in-frame clones only, not all of them. The sample shows about 400,000 clones, approximately 91% of them seen only once. This specimen consisted of peripheral blood, obtained in a trial of Ad26.COV2.S vaccine versus placebo. This chain uses TRBV30 with TRBJ1-6, with D unresolved. This clonotype was sampled from a person aged 18-60 years who received the Ad26.COV2.S COVID-19 vaccine or a placebo. The CDR3 coding sequence is TGTGCCTGGAGTGTACGGGTGGGCAGGAATAATTCACCCCTCCACTTT. This translates into CAWSVRVGRNNSPLHF.